This TCR beta chain was identified in a study of blood T cells in healthy people across ages (dated by TCRdb to 2013 to 2016). About the full investigation: In model experiments, roughly one uniquely barcoded TCR beta cDNA molecule per two T cells was captured by template switching. Age-related changes in TCR beta repertoire diversity were measured in the study by deep sequencing normalized with unique cDNA molecular identifiers. The study analyzed two additional independent replicas of 1 million unique cDNA reads from the same blood draw for two donors, one aged 18 to 30 and one aged 80 or older. To avoid experimental bias, donors of different ages were distributed randomly across sequencing lanes. The donors were divided into four age groups: young (average 16 years), middle-aged (roughly 40), aged (approximately 62) and long-lived (82). What the research found in general, with its limitations: Since profiling was done on bulk unsorted PBMCs, naive and antigen-experienced compartments could not be conclusively compared. Compared with the aged group, the long-lived group had more naive CD4+ T cells, fewer expanded clones and increased TCR diversity, a pattern suggesting age selection. Total diversity estimates from one million sequenced T cells were considered lower bounds and underestimates. There was a strong correlation between observed TCR beta diversity and the percentage of naive T cells measured by flow cytometry. Observed TCR beta diversity per million T cells fell roughly linearly with age, and a significant reduction was already apparent by age around 44. Because donor CMV infection status was unknown, age-related changes in expanded clonotypes were potentially confounded.

From the germline V gene, CDR1 is SGHRS and CDR2 is YFSETQ. The CDR3, cysteine through phenylalanine, is 14 amino acids long. Of the read, only the CDR3 DNA is kept; its 42 bases are in frame from base 1. Trimming costs V 1 base and J 2 bases, and their ends lie 8 bases apart. About this clonotype itself: Its antigen specificity is not known. No qualities accompany the bases; no much larger clone lies one base away.

The protocol used for the library was 5' RACE. TCRdb records Illumina HiSeq 2500 as the sequencer. A second PCR of about 7 to 12 cycles was performed with a sample-barcoded 5' primer and a J-beta primer mix. Each TCR beta cDNA molecule received a unique molecular identifier from a template-switch 5' adaptor carrying 12 random nucleotides. Each sample yielded at least 2.5 million CDR3-containing paired-end reads. First-strand cDNA was synthesized from all RNA with the Mint cDNA synthesis kit, primed by a TRBC-specific oligonucleotide. After uracil-DNA glycosylase treatment, a first 18-cycle PCR used universal primers M1SS and BC2_uni_R on all cDNA. Per the original workflow: Normalization of each sample was performed by random selection of 1 million high-quality reads, each carrying a distinct molecular identifier. Instead of being binned into consensus sequences, reads that shared molecular identifiers were thrown out. MiTCR, with a Q25 quality threshold and the strictest error-elimination algorithm, was used for CDR3 identification, clonotype clustering and error correction. Lower-bound total TCR beta diversity was estimated with a nonparametric unseen species model using Euler transformation. The public reads were reanalyzed by TCRdb: fastp trimming at Q25, MiXCR alignment, in-frame beta chains only. Each entry is one CDR3 protein sequence, shown with its most common DNA and genes. TCRdb, not the authors, supplied the V and J calls. For this sample there are about a million distinct CDR3 sequences; 35% to 40% appear just once. 10% to 15% of the sample is held by the ten biggest clonotypes.

Donors were 40 or so systemically healthy Caucasian individuals from Russia aged roughly 6 to 90 years. Around 9.8 milliliters of peripheral blood were collected from each donor into EDTA-treated Vacutainer tubes. PBMCs were isolated by Ficoll-Paque density-gradient centrifugation, with at least 7 million obtained per sample. Trizol reagent was used to extract total RNA from the PBMCs, yielding at least 5 micrograms per sample. For every donor, flow cytometry on a PBMC aliquot measured the percentage of naive CD45RAhigh/CD27high T cells. This sequence originates from a young man in good health. The chain employs TRBV5-1 and TRBJ2-3, with the D gene not clear enough to name. The sequenced sample was blood. The CDR3 in this case is CASSLRRLTDTQYF. The DNA sequence is as follows: TGCGCCAGCAGCTTGAGGAGACTCACAGATACGCAGTATTTT.